This T cell receptor beta chain emerged from a study of CD8+CD57+ T cells in acquired aplastic anemia. Study summary: When averaged, DNA from sorted CD4+ and CD8+ cells came to approximately 3 ug.

Findings and limits, study-wide: CD8+ Simpson's diversity did not differ significantly between patients and controls. The same twenty-nine CD8+ CDR3 sequences occurred in patients and in controls.

Using genomic DNA as the template, TCR beta VDJ and CDR3 profiling was carried out. TCRdb used MiXCR to reprocess the reads, holding one entry per CDR3 protein. The data hold around 180,000 distinct CDR3 sequences, with around 66% observed a single time. The V end lost 10 bases, the J end lost 0 bases, and 13 bases lay between the germline ends. The CDR3 has 13 amino acids. CDR1 and CDR2 (germline): ENHRY, SYGVKD. On this clonotype: Its antigen is currently unknown.

The sample was sorted CD4+, CD8+, or CD8+CD57+ T cells (not recorded which) from PBMCs. This chain links TRBV10-3 with TRBJ2-7, with D possibly TRBD2 on 6 matching bases. The receptor's source is a human donor with severe aplastic anemia or a healthy control (not recorded which). Written as DNA, the CDR3 is TGTGCCACCGAACGCGGGACCTCCTACGAGCAGTACTTC. Translated: CATERGTSYEQYF.